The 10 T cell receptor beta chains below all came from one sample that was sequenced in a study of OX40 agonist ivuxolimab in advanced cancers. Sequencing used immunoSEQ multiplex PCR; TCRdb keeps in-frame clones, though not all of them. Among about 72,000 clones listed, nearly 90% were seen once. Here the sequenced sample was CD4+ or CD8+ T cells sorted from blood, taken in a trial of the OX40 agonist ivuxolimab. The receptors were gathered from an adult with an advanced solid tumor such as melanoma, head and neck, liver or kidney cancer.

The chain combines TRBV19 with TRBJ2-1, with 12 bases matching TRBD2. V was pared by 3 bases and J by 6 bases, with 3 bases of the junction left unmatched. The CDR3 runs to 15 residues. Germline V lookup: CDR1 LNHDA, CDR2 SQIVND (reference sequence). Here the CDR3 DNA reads TGTGCCAGTAGTATCCGACTAGCGGGGGTCAATGAGCAGTTCTTC. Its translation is CASSIRLAGVNEQFF.

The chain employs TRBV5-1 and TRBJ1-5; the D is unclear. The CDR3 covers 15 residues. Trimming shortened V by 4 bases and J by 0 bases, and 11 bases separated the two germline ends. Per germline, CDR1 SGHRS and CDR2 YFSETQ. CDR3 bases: TGCGCCAGCAGCCCTGGATGGGGTAGCAATCAGCCCCAGCATTTT. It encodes CASSPGWGSNQPQHF.

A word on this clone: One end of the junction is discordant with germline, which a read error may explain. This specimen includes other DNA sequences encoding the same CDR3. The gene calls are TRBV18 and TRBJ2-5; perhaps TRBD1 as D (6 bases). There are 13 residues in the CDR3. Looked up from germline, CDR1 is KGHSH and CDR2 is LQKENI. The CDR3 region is CASSPQGQETQYF. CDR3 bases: TGCGCCAGCTCACCACAGGGTCAAGAGACCCAGTACTTC.

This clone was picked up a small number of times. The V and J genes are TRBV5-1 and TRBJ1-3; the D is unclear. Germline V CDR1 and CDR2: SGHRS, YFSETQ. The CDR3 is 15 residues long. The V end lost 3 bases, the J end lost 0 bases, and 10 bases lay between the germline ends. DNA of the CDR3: TGCGCCAGCAGCTCCGTCCCCCTCTCTGGAAACACCATATATTTT. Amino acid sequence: CASSSVPLSGNTIYF.

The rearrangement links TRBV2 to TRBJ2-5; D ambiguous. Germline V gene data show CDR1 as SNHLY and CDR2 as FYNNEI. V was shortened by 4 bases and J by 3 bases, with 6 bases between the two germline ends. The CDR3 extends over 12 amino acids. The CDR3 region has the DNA TGTGCCAGCAGTGCTAGTAAAGAGACCCAGTACTTC. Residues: CASSASKETQYF.

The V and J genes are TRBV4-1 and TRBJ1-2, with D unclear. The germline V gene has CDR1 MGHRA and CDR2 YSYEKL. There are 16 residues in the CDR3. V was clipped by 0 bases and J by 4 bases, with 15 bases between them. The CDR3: CASSQDPGLGPYGYTF. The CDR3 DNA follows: TGCGCCAGCAGCCAAGATCCCGGGTTAGGCCCCTATGGCTACACCTTC.

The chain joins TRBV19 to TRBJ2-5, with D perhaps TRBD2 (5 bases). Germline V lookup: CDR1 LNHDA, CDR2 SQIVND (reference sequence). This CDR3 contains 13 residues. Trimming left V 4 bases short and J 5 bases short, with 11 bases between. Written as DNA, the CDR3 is TGTGCCAGTAGTACTCTTCAGCGGGAGACCCAGTACTTC. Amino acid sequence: CASSTLQRETQYF.

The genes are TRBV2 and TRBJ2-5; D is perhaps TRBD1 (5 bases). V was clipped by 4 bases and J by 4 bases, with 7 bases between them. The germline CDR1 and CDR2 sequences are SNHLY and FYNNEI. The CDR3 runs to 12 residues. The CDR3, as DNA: TGTGCCAGCAGTGGGCAGGGAGAGACCCAGTACTTC. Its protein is CASSGQGETQYF.

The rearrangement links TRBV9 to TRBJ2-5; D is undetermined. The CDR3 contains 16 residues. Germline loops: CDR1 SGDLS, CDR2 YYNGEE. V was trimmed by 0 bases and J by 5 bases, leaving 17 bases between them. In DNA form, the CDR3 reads TGTGCCAGCAGCGTAGGAGTTGGCGGTGGCGCGGAGACCCAGTACTTC. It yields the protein CASSVGVGGGAETQYF.

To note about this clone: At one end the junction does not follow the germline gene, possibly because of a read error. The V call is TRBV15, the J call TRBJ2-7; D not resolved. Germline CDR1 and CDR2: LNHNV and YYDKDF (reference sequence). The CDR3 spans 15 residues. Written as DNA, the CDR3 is TGTGCCGCCAGCAGACGACGGCAATCCGCCTACGAGCAGTACTTC. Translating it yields CAASRRRQSAYEQYF.